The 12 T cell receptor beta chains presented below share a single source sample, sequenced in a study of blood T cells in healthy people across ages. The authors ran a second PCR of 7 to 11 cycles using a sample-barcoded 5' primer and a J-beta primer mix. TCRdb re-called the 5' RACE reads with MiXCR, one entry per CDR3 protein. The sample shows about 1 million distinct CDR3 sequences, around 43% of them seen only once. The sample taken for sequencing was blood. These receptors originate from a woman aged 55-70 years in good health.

The CDR3 bases are TGCAGTGCGAGGGGATTACAGCCCTACGAGCAGTACTTC. Encoded protein: CSARGLQPYEQYF. The V gene is TRBV20-1, the J gene TRBJ2-7, with D possibly being TRBD1 or TRBD2 (5 bases each). This CDR3 is 13 amino acids long. CDR1 is DFQATT, CDR2 SNEGSKA, per germline (reference sequence). V was clipped by 6 bases and J by 2 bases, with 14 bases between them.

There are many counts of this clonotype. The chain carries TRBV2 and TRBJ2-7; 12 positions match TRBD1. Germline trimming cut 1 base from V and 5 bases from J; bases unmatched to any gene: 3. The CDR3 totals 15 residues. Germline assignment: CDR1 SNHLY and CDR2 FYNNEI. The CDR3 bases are TGTGCCAGCAGTGAAGTGGGGACAGGGGGCAACGAGCAGTACTTC. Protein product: CASSEVGTGGNEQYF.

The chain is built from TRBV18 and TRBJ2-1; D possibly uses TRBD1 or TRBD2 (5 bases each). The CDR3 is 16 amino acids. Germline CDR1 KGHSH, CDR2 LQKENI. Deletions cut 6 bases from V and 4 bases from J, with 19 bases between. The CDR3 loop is CASSRRGGAKYNEQFF. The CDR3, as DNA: TGTGCCAGCTCGCGCCGTGGGGGTGCTAAGTACAATGAGCAGTTCTTC.

The DNA of the CDR3 is TGTGCCAGCAGCTTAAGATCCGGGGAGGGCTCCTACAATGAGCAGTTCTTC. Translation: CASSLRSGEGSYNEQFF. V usage is TRBV7-3 and J usage is TRBJ2-1, with 7 nucleotides matching TRBD2. Germline assignment: CDR1 SGHTA and CDR2 FQGTGA. With V trimmed by 1 base and J by 0 bases, 6 bases remained unmatched. The CDR3 runs to 17 residues.

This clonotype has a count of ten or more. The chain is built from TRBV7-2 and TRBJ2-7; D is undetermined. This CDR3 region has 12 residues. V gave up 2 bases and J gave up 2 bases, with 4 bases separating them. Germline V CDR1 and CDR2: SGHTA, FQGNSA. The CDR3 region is CASSLTAYEQYF. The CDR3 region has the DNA TGTGCCAGCAGCTTAACTGCCTACGAGCAGTACTTC.

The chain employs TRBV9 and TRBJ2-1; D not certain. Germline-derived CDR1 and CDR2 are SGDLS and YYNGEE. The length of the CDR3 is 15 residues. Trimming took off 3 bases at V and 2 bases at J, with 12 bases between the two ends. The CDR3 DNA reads TGTGCCAGCAGCGCGGCCTCCTTTCCCTACAATGAGCAGTTCTTC. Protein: CASSAASFPYNEQFF.

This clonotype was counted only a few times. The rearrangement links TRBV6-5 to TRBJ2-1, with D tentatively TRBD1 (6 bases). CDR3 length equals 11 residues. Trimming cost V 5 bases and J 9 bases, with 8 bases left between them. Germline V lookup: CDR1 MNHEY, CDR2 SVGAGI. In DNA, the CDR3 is TGTGCCAGCAGTAAAGGGGGTGAGCAGTTCTTC. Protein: CASSKGGEQFF.

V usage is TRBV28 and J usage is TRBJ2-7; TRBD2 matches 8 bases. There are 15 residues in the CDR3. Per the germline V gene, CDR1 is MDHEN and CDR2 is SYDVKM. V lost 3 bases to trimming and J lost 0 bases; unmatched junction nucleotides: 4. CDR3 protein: CASSFGLASSYEQYF. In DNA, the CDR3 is TGTGCCAGCAGTTTCGGACTAGCCAGCTCCTACGAGCAGTACTTC.

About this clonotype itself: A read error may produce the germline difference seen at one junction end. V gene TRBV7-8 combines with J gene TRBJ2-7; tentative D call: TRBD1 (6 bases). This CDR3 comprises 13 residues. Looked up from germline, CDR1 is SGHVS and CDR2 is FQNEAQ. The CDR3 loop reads CASSPRTGYERYF. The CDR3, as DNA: TGTGCCAGCAGCCCCAGAACAGGGTATGAGCGGTACTTC.

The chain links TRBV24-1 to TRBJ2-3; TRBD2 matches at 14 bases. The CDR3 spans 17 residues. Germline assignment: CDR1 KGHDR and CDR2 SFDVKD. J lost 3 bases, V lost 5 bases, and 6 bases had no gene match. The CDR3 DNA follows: TGTGCCACCAGTGGGGGACTAGCGGGAGATCTGACAGATACGCAGTATTTT. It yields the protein CATSGGLAGDLTDTQYF.

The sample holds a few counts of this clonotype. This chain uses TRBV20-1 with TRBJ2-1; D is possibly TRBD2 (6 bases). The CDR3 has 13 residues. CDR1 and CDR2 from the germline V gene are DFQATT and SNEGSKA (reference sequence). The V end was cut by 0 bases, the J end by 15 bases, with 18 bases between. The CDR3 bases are TGCAGTGCTAGAGATCCCCGGGGTAGCGGTACGTTCTTC. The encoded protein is CSARDPRGSGTFF.

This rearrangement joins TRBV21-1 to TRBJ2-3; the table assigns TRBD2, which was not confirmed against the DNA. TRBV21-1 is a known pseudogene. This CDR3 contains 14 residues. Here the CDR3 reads CARGEGIYADTQYF. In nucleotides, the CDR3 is TGTGCCCGCGGGGAGGGGATTTACGCAGATACGCAGTATTTT.